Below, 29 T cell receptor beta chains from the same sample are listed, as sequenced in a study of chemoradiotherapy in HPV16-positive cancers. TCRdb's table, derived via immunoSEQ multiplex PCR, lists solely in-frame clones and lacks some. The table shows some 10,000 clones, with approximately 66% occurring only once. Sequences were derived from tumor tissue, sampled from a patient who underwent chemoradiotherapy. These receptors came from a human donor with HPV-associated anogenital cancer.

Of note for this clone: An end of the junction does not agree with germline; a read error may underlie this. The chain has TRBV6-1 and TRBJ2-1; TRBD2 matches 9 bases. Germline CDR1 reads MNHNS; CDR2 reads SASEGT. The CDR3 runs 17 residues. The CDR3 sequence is CAISESQASGDYNEQFF. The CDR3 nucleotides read TGTGCCATCAGTGAGTCTCAGGCTAGCGGGGACTACAATGAGCAGTTCTTC.

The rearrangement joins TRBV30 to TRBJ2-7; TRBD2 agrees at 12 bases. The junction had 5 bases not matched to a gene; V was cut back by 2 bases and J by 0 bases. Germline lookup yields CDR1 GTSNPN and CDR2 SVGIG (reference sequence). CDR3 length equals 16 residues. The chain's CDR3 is CAWSLGLAGSSYEQYF. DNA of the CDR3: TGTGCCTGGAGTCTCGGACTAGCGGGGAGCTCCTACGAGCAGTACTTC.

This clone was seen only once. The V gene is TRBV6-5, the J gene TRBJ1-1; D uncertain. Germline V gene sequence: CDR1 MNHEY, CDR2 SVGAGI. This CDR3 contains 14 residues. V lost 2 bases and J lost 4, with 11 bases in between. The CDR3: CASSYMSVGTEAFF. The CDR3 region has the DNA TGTGCCAGCAGTTACATGAGTGTGGGCACTGAAGCTTTCTTT.

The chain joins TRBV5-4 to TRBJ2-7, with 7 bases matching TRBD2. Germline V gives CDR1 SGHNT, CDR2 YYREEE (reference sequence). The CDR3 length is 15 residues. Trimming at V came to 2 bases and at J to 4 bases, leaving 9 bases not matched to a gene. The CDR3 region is CASSLGWGGVYEQYF. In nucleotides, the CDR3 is TGTGCCAGCAGCTTAGGCTGGGGGGGAGTGTACGAGCAGTACTTC.

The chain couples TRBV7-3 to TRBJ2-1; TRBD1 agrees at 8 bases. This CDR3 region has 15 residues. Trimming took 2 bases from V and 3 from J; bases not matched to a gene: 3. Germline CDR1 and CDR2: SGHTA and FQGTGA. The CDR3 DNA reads TGTGCCAGCAGCTTAGGACAGGGTGACTACAATGAGCAGTTCTTC. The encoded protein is CASSLGQGDYNEQFF.

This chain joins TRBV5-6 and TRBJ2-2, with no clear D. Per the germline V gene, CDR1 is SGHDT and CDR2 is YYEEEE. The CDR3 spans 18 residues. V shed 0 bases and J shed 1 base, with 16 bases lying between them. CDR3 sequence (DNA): TGTGCCAGCAGCTTGGCTCCCGGCAGAATAAGGAACACCGGGGAGCTGTTTTTT. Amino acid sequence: CASSLAPGRIRNTGELFF.

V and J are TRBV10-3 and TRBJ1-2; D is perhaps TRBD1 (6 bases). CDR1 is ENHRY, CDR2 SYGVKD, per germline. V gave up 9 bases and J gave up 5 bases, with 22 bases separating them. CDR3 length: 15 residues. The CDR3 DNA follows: TGTGCCATACACGAAAAGGACAGCACGTTATATGGCTACACCTTC. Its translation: CAIHEKDSTLYGYTF.

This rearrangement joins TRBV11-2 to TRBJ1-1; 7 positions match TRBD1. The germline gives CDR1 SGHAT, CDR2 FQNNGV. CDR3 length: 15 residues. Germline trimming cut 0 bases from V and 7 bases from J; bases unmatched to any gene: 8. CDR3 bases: TGTGCCAGCAGCTTAGAGGGACAGCTCGGAAATGAAGCTTTCTTT. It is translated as CASSLEGQLGNEAFF.

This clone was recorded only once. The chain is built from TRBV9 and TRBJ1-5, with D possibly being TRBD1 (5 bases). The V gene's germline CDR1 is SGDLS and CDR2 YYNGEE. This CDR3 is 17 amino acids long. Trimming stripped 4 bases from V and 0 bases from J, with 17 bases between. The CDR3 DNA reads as TGTGCCAGCAGCTCGGGACCTAGAGGGTATAGCAATCAGCCCCAGCATTTT. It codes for CASSSGPRGYSNQPQHF.

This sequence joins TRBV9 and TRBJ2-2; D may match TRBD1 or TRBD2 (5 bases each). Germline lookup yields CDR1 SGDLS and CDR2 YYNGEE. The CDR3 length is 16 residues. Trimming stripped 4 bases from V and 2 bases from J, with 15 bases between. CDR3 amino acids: CASSSLGEPNTGELFF. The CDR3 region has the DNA TGTGCCAGCAGCTCACTGGGGGAGCCAAACACCGGGGAGCTGTTTTTT.

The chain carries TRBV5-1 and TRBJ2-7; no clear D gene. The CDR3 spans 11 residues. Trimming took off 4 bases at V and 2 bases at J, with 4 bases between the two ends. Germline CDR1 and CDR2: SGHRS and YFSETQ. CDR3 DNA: TGCGCCAGCAGCGGGGCCTACGAGCAGTACTTC. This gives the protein CASSGAYEQYF.

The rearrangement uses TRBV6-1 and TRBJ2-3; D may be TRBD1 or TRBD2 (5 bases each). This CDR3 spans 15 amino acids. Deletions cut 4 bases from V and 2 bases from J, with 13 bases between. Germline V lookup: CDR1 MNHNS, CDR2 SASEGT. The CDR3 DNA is TGTGCCAGCAGTGGCCGGGACGGACCCACAGATACGCAGTATTTT. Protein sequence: CASSGRDGPTDTQYF.

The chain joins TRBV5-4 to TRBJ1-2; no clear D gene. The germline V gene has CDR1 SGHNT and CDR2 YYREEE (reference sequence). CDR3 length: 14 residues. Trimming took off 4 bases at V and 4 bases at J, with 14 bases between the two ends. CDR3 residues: CASSRDGPGYGYTF. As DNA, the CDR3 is TGTGCCAGCAGCCGCGACGGACCGGGCTATGGCTACACCTTC.

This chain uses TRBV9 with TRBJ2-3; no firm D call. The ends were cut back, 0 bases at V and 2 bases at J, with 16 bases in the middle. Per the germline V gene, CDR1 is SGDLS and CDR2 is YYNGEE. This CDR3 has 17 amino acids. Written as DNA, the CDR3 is TGTGCCAGCAGCGTAGAAGGAAGCGCGGATCCCACAGATACGCAGTATTTT. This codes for CASSVEGSADPTDTQYF.

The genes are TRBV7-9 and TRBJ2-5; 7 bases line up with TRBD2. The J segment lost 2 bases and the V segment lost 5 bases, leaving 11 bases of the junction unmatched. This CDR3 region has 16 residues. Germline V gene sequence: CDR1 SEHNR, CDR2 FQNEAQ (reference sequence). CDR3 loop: CASSPTSGGKQETQYF. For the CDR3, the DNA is TGTGCCAGCAGCCCCACCTCCGGGGGGAAACAAGAGACCCAGTACTTC.

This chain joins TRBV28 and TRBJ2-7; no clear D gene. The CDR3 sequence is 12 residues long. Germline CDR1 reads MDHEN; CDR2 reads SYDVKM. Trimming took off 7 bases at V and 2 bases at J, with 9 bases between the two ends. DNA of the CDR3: TGTGCCAGCATGGACGTGACCTACGAGCAGTACTTC. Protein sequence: CASMDVTYEQYF. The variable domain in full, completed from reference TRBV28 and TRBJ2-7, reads DVKVTQSSRYLVKRTGEKVFLECVQDMDHENMFWYRQDPGLGLRLIYFSYDVKMKEKGDIPEGYSVSREKKERFSLILESASTNQTSMYLCASMDVTYEQYFGPGTRLTVT.

The CDR3 is CTSSPCAYEQYF. In DNA, the CDR3 is TGCACCAGCAGCCCCTGCGCCTACGAGCAGTACTTC. The J gene is TRBJ2-7, the V gene TRBV1; no DNA check was done on the table's D call, TRBD2. TRBV1 is labeled a pseudogene. CDR3 length: 12 residues.

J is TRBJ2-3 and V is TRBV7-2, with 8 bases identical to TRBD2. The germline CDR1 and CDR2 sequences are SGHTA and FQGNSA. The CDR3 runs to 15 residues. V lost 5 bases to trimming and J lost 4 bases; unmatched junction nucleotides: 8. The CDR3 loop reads CASSRKAGVADTQYF. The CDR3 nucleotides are TGTGCCAGCAGCCGGAAAGCGGGGGTGGCAGATACGCAGTATTTT. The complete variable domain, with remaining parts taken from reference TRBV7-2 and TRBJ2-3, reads GAGVSQSPSNKVTEKGKDVELRCDPISGHTALYWYRQSLGQGLEFLIYFQGNSAPDKSGLPSDRFSAERTGGSVSTLTIQRTQQEDSAVYLCASSRKAGVADTQYFGPGTRLTVL.

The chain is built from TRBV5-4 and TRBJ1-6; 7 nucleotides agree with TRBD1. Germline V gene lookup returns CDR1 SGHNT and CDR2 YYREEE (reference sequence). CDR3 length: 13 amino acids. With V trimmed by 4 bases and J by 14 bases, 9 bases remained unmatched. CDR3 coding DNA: TGTGCCAGCAGCGAGATGAGGGGACAGACCCTCCACTTT. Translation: CASSEMRGQTLHF.

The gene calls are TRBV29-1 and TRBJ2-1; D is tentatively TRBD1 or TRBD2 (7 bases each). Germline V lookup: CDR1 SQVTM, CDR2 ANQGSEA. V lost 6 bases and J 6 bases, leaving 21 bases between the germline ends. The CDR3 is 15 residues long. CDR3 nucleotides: TGCAGCGTCCAAAGACAGGGAGGGATCGGCAATGAGCAGTTCTTC. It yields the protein CSVQRQGGIGNEQFF.

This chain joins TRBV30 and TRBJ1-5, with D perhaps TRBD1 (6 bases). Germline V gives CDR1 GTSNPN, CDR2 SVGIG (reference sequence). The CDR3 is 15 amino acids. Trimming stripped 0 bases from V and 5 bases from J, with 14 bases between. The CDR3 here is CAWSVGGHEDQPQHF. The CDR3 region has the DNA TGTGCCTGGAGTGTTGGGGGACACGAGGATCAGCCCCAGCATTTT.

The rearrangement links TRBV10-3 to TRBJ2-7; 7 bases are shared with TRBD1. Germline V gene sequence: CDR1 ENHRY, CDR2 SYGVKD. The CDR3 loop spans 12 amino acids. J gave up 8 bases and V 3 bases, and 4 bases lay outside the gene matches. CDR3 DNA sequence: TGTGCCATCAGTGACGACAGGGAACAGCAGTACTTC. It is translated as CAISDDREQQYF.

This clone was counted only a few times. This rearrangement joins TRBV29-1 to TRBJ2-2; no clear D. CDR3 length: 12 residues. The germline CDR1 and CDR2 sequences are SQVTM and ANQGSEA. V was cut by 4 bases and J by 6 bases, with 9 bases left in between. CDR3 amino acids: CSVGNSAGELFF. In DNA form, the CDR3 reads TGCAGCGTTGGTAACAGTGCCGGGGAGCTGTTTTTT.

This chain's CDR3 is CASSLSSGANNEQFF. The CDR3 coding sequence is TGTGCCAGCAGCTTATCTAGCGGGGCAAACAATGAGCAGTTCTTC. V and J are TRBV11-2 and TRBJ2-1, with 9 bases identical to TRBD2. The CDR3 length is 15 residues. V lost 2 bases to trimming and J lost 5 bases; unmatched junction nucleotides: 4. Looked up from germline, CDR1 is SGHAT and CDR2 is FQNNGV. Supplemented by reference TRBV11-2 and TRBJ2-1, the full variable domain reads EAGVAQSPRYKIIEKRQSVAFWCNPISGHATLYWYQQILGQGPKLLIQFQNNGVVDDSQLPKDRFSAERLKGVDSTLKIQPAKLEDSAVYLCASSLSSGANNEQFFGPGTRLTVL.

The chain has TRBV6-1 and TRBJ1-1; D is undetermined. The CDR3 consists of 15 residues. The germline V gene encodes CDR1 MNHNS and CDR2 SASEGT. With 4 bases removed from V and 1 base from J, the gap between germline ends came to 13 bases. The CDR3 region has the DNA TGTGCCAGCAGTGCAACCCCGGACGGGAACACTGAAGCTTTCTTT. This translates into CASSATPDGNTEAFF.

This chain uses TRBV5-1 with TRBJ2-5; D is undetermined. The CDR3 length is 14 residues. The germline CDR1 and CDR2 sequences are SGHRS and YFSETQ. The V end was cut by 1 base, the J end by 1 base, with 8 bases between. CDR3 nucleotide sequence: TGCGCCAGCAGCTTGCAGCCCACCCAAGAGACCCAGTACTTC. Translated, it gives CASSLQPTQETQYF.

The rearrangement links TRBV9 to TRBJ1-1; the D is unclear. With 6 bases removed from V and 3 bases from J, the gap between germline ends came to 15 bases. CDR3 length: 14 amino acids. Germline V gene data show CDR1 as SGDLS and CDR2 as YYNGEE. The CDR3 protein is CASTAGGHDTEAFF. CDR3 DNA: TGTGCCAGCACCGCAGGAGGGCATGACACTGAAGCTTTCTTT. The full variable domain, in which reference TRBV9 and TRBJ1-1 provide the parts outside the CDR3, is DSGVTQTPKHLITATGQRVTLRCSPRSGDLSVYWYQQSLDQGLQFLIQYYNGEERAKGNILERFSAQQFPDLHSELNLSSLELGDSALYFCASTAGGHDTEAFFGQGTRLTVV.

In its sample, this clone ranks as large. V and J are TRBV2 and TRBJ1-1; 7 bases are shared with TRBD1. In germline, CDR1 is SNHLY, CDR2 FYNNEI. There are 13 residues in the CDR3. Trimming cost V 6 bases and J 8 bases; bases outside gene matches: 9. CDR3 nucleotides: TGTGCCAGCAGCTTTATAGGGGGCCGAGAAGCTTTCTTT. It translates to CASSFIGGREAFF.

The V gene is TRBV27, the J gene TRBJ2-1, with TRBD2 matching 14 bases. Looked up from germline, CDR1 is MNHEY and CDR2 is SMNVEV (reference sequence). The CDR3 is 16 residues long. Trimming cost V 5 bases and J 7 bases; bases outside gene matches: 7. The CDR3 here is CASSPRTSGRWNEQFF. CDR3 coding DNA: TGTGCCAGCAGTCCCAGGACTAGCGGGAGGTGGAATGAGCAGTTCTTC.